This record looks at one T cell receptor (beta chain) sequence and its context. Its antigen is currently unknown. This sample was taken from a study of T cell repertoires in cytomegalovirus infection. Across the whole study: CMV epitopes that were recently identified and HLA-C-restricted were used alongside well-studied HLA-B-restricted ones. Matching HLA type, along with CMV infection, was indicated by public TCR beta signatures.

TCRdb re-called the reads through MiXCR, storing one row per CDR3 protein. The sample yields 680,000 or so distinct CDR3 sequences, roughly a third seen once. V was shortened by 8 bases and J by 4 bases, with 21 bases between the two germline ends. The germline gives CDR1 MNHEY, CDR2 SMNVEV (reference sequence). The CDR3 consists of 15 residues. Specimen: cultured PBMCs, collected from culture after CMV antigen stimulation. This sequence joins TRBV27 and TRBJ2-7, with D possibly matching TRBD2 (7 bases). The sequence derives from a human donor in good health (CMV status not recorded). Some clones in this sample may be carry-over from other donors' samples. The CDR3 DNA sequence: TGTGCCAGCTCCCCAGCGCGGGGGCGCGGGTACGAGCAGTACTTC. This sequence encodes CASSPARGRGYEQYF.